This entry features one T cell receptor (beta chain) sequence. The sample belongs to a study of T cell responses to AZD1222 COVID-19 vaccine. The data were produced by immunoSEQ multiplex PCR, yet TCRdb's version contains in-frame clones alone and is incomplete. The sample comprises 100,000 or so clones, 85% to 90% of which are singletons, and 5.6% rests with the top ten. Unmatched junction bases numbered 7, after V lost 4 bases and J lost 0 bases. CDR1 is LNHDA and CDR2 is SQIVND in the germline V gene (reference sequence). The CDR3 loop spans 17 amino acids. Second-dose intervals near 4 or 12 weeks were combined.

The chain combines TRBV19 with TRBJ1-1; 11 bases match TRBD1. The sequence was collected from an adult who received the AZD1222 COVID-19 vaccine. This specimen was peripheral blood, taken 28 days after the second AZD1222 dose. The CDR3 reads CASSTFGQGAVNTEAFF. CDR3 in DNA: TGTGCCAGTAGTACCTTTGGACAGGGGGCGGTGAACACTGAAGCTTTCTTT.